What follows are 7 T cell receptor beta chains derived from one specimen sequenced in a study of blood T cell repertoires in COVID-19. Profiled with immunoSEQ multiplex PCR; TCRdb holds only in-frame clones, not every one. The table lists about 350,000 clones, roughly 87% of them singletons, with approximately 3.1% in the top ten. The sequencing input was PBMCs or T cells enriched from blood (not recorded which). The receptors were sampled from a young woman who had recovered from COVID-19.

J is TRBJ2-3 and V is TRBV3-1 (or the pseudogene TRBV3-2); 9 bases fit TRBD2. Germline loops: CDR1 LGHDT, CDR2 YNNKEL (reference sequence). V shed 0 bases and J 6 bases; nucleotides not matched to a gene: 7. The CDR3 loop spans 16 amino acids. The CDR3, as DNA: TGTGCCAGCAGCCAAGATCAGGCGAGCGGGAGGGATACGCAGTATTTT. It yields the protein CASSQDQASGRDTQYF.

The V gene is TRBV23-1, the J gene TRBJ1-3; D remains unclear. TRBV23-1 is an open reading frame, and its role is uncertain. The V and J ends lost 0 bases and 0 bases respectively, with 15 bases between them. This CDR3 contains 18 residues. DNA for the CDR3: TGCGCCAGCAGTCAATCCAAGGCAGTCGACTACTCTGGAAACACCATATATTTT. It specifies CASSQSKAVDYSGNTIYF.

The rearrangement uses TRBV19 and TRBJ1-2, with D uncertain. Germline V gene sequence: CDR1 LNHDA, CDR2 SQIVND (reference sequence). This CDR3 has 12 amino acids. V dropped 5 bases and J dropped 5 bases, with 9 bases sitting between them. CDR3 nucleotide sequence: TGTGCCAGTAGTTTGACTGTTTATGGCTACACCTTC. Translating it yields CASSLTVYGYTF.

The CDR3 protein is CASSIGWRGNEQFF. CDR3 in DNA: TGTGCCAGTAGTATAGGATGGCGGGGAAATGAGCAGTTCTTC. V usage is TRBV19 and J usage is TRBJ2-1; tentative D call: TRBD2 (6 bases). This CDR3 is 14 amino acids long. The germline gives CDR1 LNHDA, CDR2 SQIVND (reference sequence). Trimming took off 1 base at V and 7 bases at J, with 11 bases between the two ends.

The rearrangement uses TRBV25-1 and TRBJ1-2, with 9 bases aligning to TRBD1. Unmatched junction bases numbered 4, after V lost 4 bases and J lost 7 bases. Germline V CDR1 and CDR2: MGHDK, SYGVNS. This CDR3 comprises 13 residues. The CDR3 DNA follows: TGTGCCAGCAGTGGAACAGGGGGCTCTGGCTACACCTTC. This encodes CASSGTGGSGYTF.

V usage is TRBV2 and J usage is TRBJ2-3; 11 nucleotides match TRBD2. CDR3 length: 13 residues. With 7 bases clipped from V and 3 bases from J, the junction kept 0 bases outside the gene matches. Germline CDR1 SNHLY, CDR2 FYNNEI. The CDR3 spells CASTSGRTDTQYF. The CDR3 coding sequence is TGTGCCAGCACTAGCGGGAGGACAGATACGCAGTATTTT. The variable domain in full, completed from reference TRBV2 and TRBJ2-3, reads EPEVTQTPSHQVTQMGQEVILRCVPISNHLYFYWYRQILGQKVEFLVSFYNNEISEKSEIFDDQFSVERPDGSNFTLKIRSTKLEDSAMYFCASTSGRTDTQYFGPGTRLTVL.

The chain recombines TRBV27 with TRBJ2-2; 7 nucleotides align to TRBD1. Germline CDR1 is MNHEY and CDR2 is SMNVEV (reference sequence). CDR3 length: 14 residues. Losses at the gene ends were 4 bases for V and 3 bases for J; bases not matched to a gene: 2. In DNA, the CDR3 is TGTGCCAGCAGTTCGGGACAGTACACCGGGGAGCTGTTTTTT. The encoded protein is CASSSGQYTGELFF.